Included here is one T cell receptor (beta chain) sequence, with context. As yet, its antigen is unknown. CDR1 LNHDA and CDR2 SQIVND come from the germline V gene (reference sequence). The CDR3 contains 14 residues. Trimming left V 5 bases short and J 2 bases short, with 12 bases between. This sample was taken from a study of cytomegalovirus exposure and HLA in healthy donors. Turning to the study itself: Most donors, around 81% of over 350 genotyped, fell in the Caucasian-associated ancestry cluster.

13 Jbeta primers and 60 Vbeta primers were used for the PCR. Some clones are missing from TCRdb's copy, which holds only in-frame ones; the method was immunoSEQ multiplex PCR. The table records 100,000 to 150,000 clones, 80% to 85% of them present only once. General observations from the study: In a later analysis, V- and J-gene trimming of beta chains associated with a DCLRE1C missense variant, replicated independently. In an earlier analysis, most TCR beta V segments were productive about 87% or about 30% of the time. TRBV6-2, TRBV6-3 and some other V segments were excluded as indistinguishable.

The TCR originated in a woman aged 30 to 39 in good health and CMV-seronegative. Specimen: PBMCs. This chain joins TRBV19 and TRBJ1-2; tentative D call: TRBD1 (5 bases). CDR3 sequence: CASSLGLVNYGYTF. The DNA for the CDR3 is TGTGCCAGTAGTTTGGGGCTTGTGAACTATGGCTACACCTTC.